The 29 T cell receptor beta chains below all came from one sample that was sequenced in a study of cytomegalovirus exposure and HLA in healthy donors. Amplification used 60 Vbeta primers and 13 Jbeta primers. Some clones are missing from TCRdb's copy, which holds only in-frame ones; the method was immunoSEQ multiplex PCR. The specimen's table records about 48,000 clones. Sequencing was performed on PBMCs. The receptors stem from a male donor in good health and CMV-seropositive.

In DNA form, the CDR3 reads TGTGCCAGCAGCCCCTCTGGGGGGGGTGAAAACACCGGGGAGCTGTTTTTT. This encodes CASSPSGGGENTGELFF. The chain recombines TRBV9 with TRBJ2-2, with 7 bases identical to TRBD2. J gave up 2 bases and V 4 bases, and 11 bases lay outside the gene matches. The CDR3 length is 17 residues. Germline CDR1 reads SGDLS; CDR2 reads YYNGEE.

V is TRBV10-3 and J is TRBJ2-3; weak D call: TRBD2 (6 bases). V was cut by 10 bases and J by 2 bases, with 19 bases left in between. Per germline, CDR1 ENHRY and CDR2 SYGVKD. The CDR3 has 15 amino acids. The CDR3 sequence: CATTVTGDSTDTQYF. DNA for the CDR3: TGTGCCACCACAGTGACCGGGGACTCCACAGATACGCAGTATTTT.

V and J are TRBV27 and TRBJ2-2, with TRBD2 as a possible D gene (6 bases). There are 15 residues in the CDR3. Between the trimmed V and J ends, which lost 5 bases and 5 bases, there was a span of 15 bases. Germline V gene sequence: CDR1 MNHEY, CDR2 SMNVEV (reference sequence). CDR3 sequence: CASSASGTLTGELFF. In nucleotides, the CDR3 is TGTGCCAGCAGTGCCTCCGGGACTTTGACCGGGGAGCTGTTTTTT.

The rearrangement joins TRBV7-2 to TRBJ2-7; TRBD2 might be the D (6 bases). This CDR3 spans 15 amino acids. CDR1 and CDR2 from the germline V gene are SGHTA and FQGNSA. V dropped 4 bases and J dropped 4 bases, with 17 bases sitting between them. The CDR3 DNA sequence: TGTGCCAGCAGCTCCCGCGCGGGCGGGGCTTACGAGCAGTACTTC. Amino acids: CASSSRAGGAYEQYF.

This chain uses TRBV30 with TRBJ2-1; possibly TRBD2 for D (5 bases). Per germline, CDR1 GTSNPN and CDR2 SVGIG (reference sequence). The CDR3 has 15 residues. Trimming removed 2 bases at V and 9 bases at J, with 20 bases between. The CDR3 sequence: CAWSLPRQTGSEQFF. The CDR3 DNA sequence: TGTGCCTGGAGTTTGCCGAGGCAAACGGGGAGTGAGCAGTTCTTC.

This sequence joins TRBV12-5 and TRBJ1-1; D may be TRBD1 (5 bases). Trimming left V 1 base short and J 8 bases short, with 5 bases between. The length of the CDR3 is 11 residues. Germline values: CDR1 LGHNT, CDR2 FRNRAP. The CDR3 coding sequence is TGTGCTAGTGGTTTGGGGACAGAAGCTTTCTTT. This encodes CASGLGTEAFF.

The DNA for the CDR3 is TGTGCCAGCAGGGGGGACAAGCTAGGGGATACGCAGTATTTT. This encodes CASRGDKLGDTQYF. The chain uses TRBV2 and TRBJ2-3; possible D gene TRBD1, 6 bases. This CDR3 is built from 14 residues. Germline CDR1 and CDR2: SNHLY and FYNNEI. V gave up 6 bases and J gave up 6 bases, with 16 bases separating them.

As DNA, the CDR3 is TGTGCCAGCAGCAAGGAGACAGCACCCCTCCACTTT. Its protein is CASSKETAPLHF. The chain combines TRBV9 with TRBJ1-6, with D possibly being TRBD1 (5 bases). The CDR3 loop spans 12 amino acids. V shed 4 bases and J shed 11 bases, with 10 bases lying between them. Germline V gives CDR1 SGDLS, CDR2 YYNGEE.

The chain is built from TRBV6-1 and TRBJ2-7; D ambiguous. Germline V lookup: CDR1 MNHNS, CDR2 SASEGT. CDR3 length equals 11 residues. Trimming stripped 3 bases from V and 2 bases from J, with 2 bases between. The CDR3 DNA follows: TGTGCCAGCAGTGACACCTACGAGCAGTACTTC. Amino acid sequence: CASSDTYEQYF.

This sequence joins TRBV4-1 and TRBJ1-1; D ambiguous. The germline V gene has CDR1 MGHRA and CDR2 YSYEKL. V dropped 4 bases and J dropped 0 bases, with 12 bases sitting between them. The CDR3 spans 15 residues. In DNA form, the CDR3 reads TGCGCCAGCAGCCCCCAAGCCCTGATGAACACTGAAGCTTTCTTT. Its translation is CASSPQALMNTEAFF.

The chain recombines TRBV11-3 with TRBJ2-3, with D possibly being TRBD1 (6 bases). The CDR3 has 14 residues. Germline V CDR1 and CDR2: SGHNT, YENEEA. Trimming removed 4 bases from V and 1 base from J, with 9 bases in between. The CDR3 bases are TGTGCCAGCAGCTCCCGGACAGGCACAGATACGCAGTATTTT. It is translated as CASSSRTGTDTQYF.

This chain connects TRBV7-9 to TRBJ2-1; D is perhaps TRBD2 (7 bases). CDR1 and CDR2 from the germline V gene are SEHNR and FQNEAQ (reference sequence). This CDR3 contains 18 residues. V was cut by 1 base and J by 0 bases, with 16 bases left in between. This CDR3 is CASSLGTGGTRSYNEQFF. The CDR3, as DNA: TGTGCCAGCAGCTTAGGGACCGGGGGGACACGCTCCTACAATGAGCAGTTCTTC.

The gene calls are TRBV5-1 and TRBJ1-2; TRBD1 aligns across 10 bases. The V segment lost 3 bases and the J segment 4 bases; nucleotides outside the gene matches: 12. CDR1 SGHRS and CDR2 YFSETQ come from the germline V gene. The CDR3 contains 17 residues. The CDR3 sequence is CASSSLLDRGLGYGYTF. CDR3 sequence (DNA): TGCGCCAGCAGCTCACTTCTCGACAGGGGGCTTGGCTATGGCTACACCTTC.

J is TRBJ2-7 and V is TRBV9, with D maybe TRBD1 (6 bases). The germline gives CDR1 SGDLS, CDR2 YYNGEE. The CDR3 spans 13 residues. V was shortened by 3 bases and J by 6 bases, with 13 bases between the two germline ends. CDR3 residues: CASSEQQGPEQYF. Here the CDR3 DNA reads TGTGCCAGCAGCGAGCAACAGGGTCCCGAGCAGTACTTC.

The chain employs TRBV7-2 and TRBJ1-2; 8 nucleotides agree with TRBD1. J was trimmed by 6 bases and V by 4 bases; bases with no gene match: 7. The CDR3 is 14 residues long. Germline CDR1 SGHTA, CDR2 FQGNSA. CDR3 amino acids: CASSSIGQGDGYTF. CDR3 nucleotides: TGTGCCAGCAGCTCTATTGGACAGGGAGATGGCTACACCTTC.

This chain links TRBV27 with TRBJ1-1; 7 bases fit TRBD1. Germline CDR1 reads MNHEY; CDR2 reads SMNVEV (reference sequence). This CDR3 spans 17 amino acids. The junction had 17 bases not matched to a gene; V was cut back by 4 bases and J by 6 bases. CDR3 sequence reads: CASSSGTPGQRVPEAFF. The CDR3 coding sequence is TGTGCCAGCAGTTCGGGGACTCCGGGACAGAGGGTACCTGAAGCTTTCTTT.

The J gene is TRBJ2-7, the V gene TRBV6-1, with D perhaps TRBD1 (7 bases). The CDR3 sequence is 15 residues long. The V gene's germline CDR1 is MNHNS and CDR2 SASEGT. V lost 8 bases and J lost 6, with 23 bases in between. The CDR3 spells CASFVGGTAPGEQYF. Written as DNA, the CDR3 is TGTGCCAGCTTCGTGGGCGGGACAGCCCCCGGCGAGCAGTACTTC.

This chain joins TRBV7-8 and TRBJ1-6, with 8 bases fitting TRBD1. The germline CDR1 and CDR2 sequences are SGHVS and FQNEAQ. Losses at the gene ends were 4 bases for V and 0 bases for J; bases not matched to a gene: 5. This CDR3 is 17 amino acids long. CDR3 bases: TGTGCCAGCAGCTACCGACAGGGGATCTCCTATAATTCACCCCTCCACTTT. Translated: CASSYRQGISYNSPLHF. The full variable domain, completed using reference TRBV7-8 and TRBJ1-6, is GAGVSQSPRYKVAKRGQDVALRCDPISGHVSLFWYQQALGQGPEFLTYFQNEAQLDKSGLPSDRFFAERPEGSVSTLKIQRTQQEDSAVYLCASSYRQGISYNSPLHFGNGTRLTVT.

This sequence joins TRBV30 and TRBJ2-7; 8 bases agree with TRBD2. After removal of 0 bases from V and 4 bases from J, the junction contained 5 bases not matched to a gene. The CDR3 runs to 14 residues. The germline V gene encodes CDR1 GTSNPN and CDR2 SVGIG (reference sequence). The CDR3 protein is CAWSVGTRVYEQYF. The CDR3 DNA is TGTGCCTGGAGTGTGGGGACTAGGGTATACGAGCAGTACTTC.

This chain links TRBV6-5 with TRBJ2-7, with D maybe TRBD1 (5 bases). V lost 0 bases and J 4 bases, leaving 10 bases between the germline ends. CDR1 is MNHEY, CDR2 SVGAGI, per germline. The CDR3 totals 14 residues. In DNA, the CDR3 is TGTGCCAGCAGTTACTCGACAGCGATTTACGAGCAGTACTTC. Translation: CASSYSTAIYEQYF.

The rearrangement uses TRBV9 and TRBJ1-1; 8 nucleotides agree with TRBD1. The junction had 8 bases not matched to a gene; V was cut back by 1 base and J by 3 bases. Per the germline V gene, CDR1 is SGDLS and CDR2 is YYNGEE. This CDR3 spans 16 amino acids. CDR3 bases: TGTGCCAGCAGCGTAAGCGTAACAGGGGGAGACACTGAAGCTTTCTTT. Its translation is CASSVSVTGGDTEAFF.

The chain is built from TRBV27 and TRBJ1-5; D might be TRBD1 (5 bases). The CDR3 contains 16 residues. Germline CDR1 MNHEY, CDR2 SMNVEV (reference sequence). The V end lost 5 bases, the J end lost 1 base, and 15 bases lay between the germline ends. The CDR3 bases are TGTGCCAGCAGTCCCTCCGCGGGGGAGAGCAATCAGCCCCAGCATTTT. It translates to CASSPSAGESNQPQHF.

Concerning this clone: One end of the junction is discordant with germline, which a read error may explain. Other DNA sequences of this sample code for an identical CDR3. CDR3 residues: CASSTPAGSPLHF. The CDR3 nucleotides are TGTGCCAGCAGCACACCTGCGGGGTCACCTCTCCACTTT. The chain employs TRBV6-5 and TRBJ1-6; D unclear. The V gene's germline CDR1 is MNHEY and CDR2 SVGAGI. The CDR3 runs 13 residues.

The chain recombines TRBV5-6 with TRBJ1-3; D unresolved. V was clipped by 1 base and J by 0 bases, with 8 bases between them. The CDR3 spans 15 residues. Germline V gene lookup returns CDR1 SGHDT and CDR2 YYEEEE. This chain's CDR3 is CASSLISNSGNTIYF. CDR3 in DNA: TGTGCCAGCAGCTTGATCAGTAACTCTGGAAACACCATATATTTT.

The chain is built from TRBV7-6 and TRBJ2-3, with 11 bases aligning to TRBD2. The CDR3 covers 16 residues. J was trimmed by 6 bases and V by 0 bases; bases with no gene match: 5. Germline loops: CDR1 SGHVS, CDR2 FNYEAQ. CDR3 loop: CASSLATLAGVDTQYF. In nucleotides, the CDR3 is TGTGCCAGCAGCTTAGCGACACTAGCGGGGGTGGATACGCAGTATTTT.

The chain links TRBV6-6 to TRBJ1-1; D gene uncertain. The V gene lost 5 bases and the J gene lost 3 bases, with 7 bases spanning the gap. In germline, CDR1 is MNHNY, CDR2 SVGAGI (reference sequence). This CDR3 has 12 residues. This CDR3 reads CASSLPDTEAFF. The CDR3 coding sequence is TGTGCCAGCAGTCTACCGGACACTGAAGCTTTCTTT.

The chain is built from TRBV5-4 and TRBJ2-6, with TRBD2 as a possible D gene (7 bases). The CDR3 runs to 15 residues. Germline V gene lookup returns CDR1 SGHNT and CDR2 YYREEE (reference sequence). Deletions cut 4 bases from V and 2 bases from J, with 10 bases between. The CDR3 DNA is TGTGCCAGCAGCAGGGGGGGGGCTGGGGCCAACGTCCTGACTTTC. Protein product: CASSRGGAGANVLTF.

CDR3 in DNA: TGTGCCAGCACCTCGGGACTAGCGGGGCTCTACGAGCAGTACTTC. Encoded protein: CASTSGLAGLYEQYF. The chain is built from TRBV28 and TRBJ2-7; the match to TRBD2 covers 13 bases. The V gene end was trimmed by 7 bases and the J gene end by 3 bases; junction bases not matched to a gene: 6. CDR1 is MDHEN, CDR2 SYDVKM, per germline. The CDR3 totals 15 residues.

This chain joins TRBV2 and TRBJ1-2; 8 positions agree with TRBD1. This CDR3 contains 13 residues. Germline V lookup: CDR1 SNHLY, CDR2 FYNNEI. V shed 10 bases and J 5 bases; nucleotides not matched to a gene: 9. The DNA of the CDR3 is TGTGCCACCACCACGACAGGGGCTTATGGCTACACCTTC. Translated: CATTTTGAYGYTF. Looking up the rest from reference TRBV2 and TRBJ1-2 gives the full variable domain: EPEVTQTPSHQVTQMGQEVILRCVPISNHLYFYWYRQILGQKVEFLVSFYNNEISEKSEIFDDQFSVERPDGSNFTLKIRSTKLEDSAMYFCATTTTGAYGYTFGSGTRLTVV.